The rows below give T cell receptor beta chains drawn from one sample of a study of shared clonotypes between healthy human individuals. Sequencing was performed with immunoSEQ multiplex PCR; in TCRdb, only in-frame clones are kept and a portion is missing. The data show 780,000 or so clones, roughly 72% seen once. Sequencing used memory CD4+ T cells sorted from blood. The receptors were gathered from a woman aged 25 to 39 in good health. Each CDR3 is given with its conserved first and last residue. The order of the fields is CDR3 length, clone size, J gene, D gene, V gene, CDR3 DNA, CDR3 protein. The D gene is left open where the match is weak. Size is stated for part of the rows, as once, few or many counts, or as a class when the clone is expanded.

len: 13; abundance: NA; j_gene: TRBJ1-5; d_gene: NA; v_gene: TRBV5-1; CDR3nt: TGCGCCAGCAGGTACAGGGAGGATCAGCCCCAGCATTTT; CDR3aa: CASRYREDQPQHF
len: 16; abundance: NA; j_gene: TRBJ2-4; d_gene: TRBD1; v_gene: TRBV19; CDR3nt: TGTGCCAGCACTCAGGGGGCCGGGAGAGGCAAAAACATTCAGTACTTC; CDR3aa: CASTQGAGRGKNIQYF
len: 14; abundance: once; j_gene: TRBJ2-7; d_gene: NA; v_gene: TRBV11-2; CDR3nt: TGTGCCAGCAGCTCTACGACAGAGTACTACGAGCAGTACTTC; CDR3aa: CASSSTTEYYEQYF
len: 15; abundance: NA; j_gene: TRBJ2-2; d_gene: NA; v_gene: TRBV19; CDR3nt: NA; CDR3aa: CASTSGQGRTGELFF
len: 9; abundance: NA; j_gene: TRBJ2-5; d_gene: NA; v_gene: TRBV20-1; CDR3nt: TGCAGTGCCGCGGAGACCCAGTACTTC; CDR3aa: CSAAETQYF
len: 15; abundance: NA; j_gene: TRBJ2-1; d_gene: NA; v_gene: TRBV7-2; CDR3nt: TGTGCCAGCAGCCCGATAGCCCTGATCTACAATGAGCAGTTCTTC; CDR3aa: CASSPIALIYNEQFF
len: 13; abundance: NA; j_gene: TRBJ1-2; d_gene: NA; v_gene: TRBV10-3; CDR3nt: TGTGCCATCAGTGCGACAGCTAACTATGGCTACACCTTC; CDR3aa: CAISATANYGYTF
len: 16; abundance: NA; j_gene: TRBJ1-5; d_gene: NA; v_gene: TRBV19; CDR3nt: TGTGCCAGCCGGGGCGAGAGGACCGGGGGACATCAGCCCCAGCATTTT; CDR3aa: CASRGERTGGHQPQHF
len: 16; abundance: NA; j_gene: TRBJ2-2; d_gene: TRBD2; v_gene: TRBV5-1; CDR3nt: TGCGCCAGCAGCGCATACCCAGCGGGAGAGACCGGGGAGCTGTTTTTT; CDR3aa: CASSAYPAGETGELFF
len: 15; abundance: NA; j_gene: TRBJ1-1; d_gene: NA; v_gene: TRBV7-9; CDR3nt: TGTGCCAGCAGCTTAGCCCATAATGGCAACGCTGAAGCTTTCTTT; CDR3aa: CASSLAHNGNAEAFF
len: 15; abundance: NA; j_gene: TRBJ2-1; d_gene: TRBD2; v_gene: TRBV7-3; CDR3nt: TGTGCCAGCAGCGTTGTAGCGGGAGCCTACAATGAGCAGTTCTTC; CDR3aa: CASSVVAGAYNEQFF
len: 13; abundance: NA; j_gene: TRBJ1-4; d_gene: NA; v_gene: TRBV2; CDR3nt: TGTGCCAGCAGGGGGGAGAGAAATGAAAAACTGTTTTTT; CDR3aa: CASRGERNEKLFF
len: 15; abundance: NA; j_gene: TRBJ1-1; d_gene: NA; v_gene: TRBV14; CDR3nt: TGTGCCAGCAGCCCCAGGGTACTTTTGGGTACTGAAGCTTTCTTT; CDR3aa: CASSPRVLLGTEAFF
len: 16; abundance: once; j_gene: TRBJ1-4; d_gene: NA; v_gene: TRBV4-2; CDR3nt: TGTGCCAGCAGCCAACAGAAGGTTGCAACTAATGAAAAACTGTTTTTT; CDR3aa: CASSQQKVATNEKLFF
len: 15; abundance: few; j_gene: TRBJ1-5; d_gene: NA; v_gene: TRBV28; CDR3nt: TGTGCCAGCAGTTTGGGGGGCCGAATTGATCAGCCCCAGCATTTT; CDR3aa: CASSLGGRIDQPQHF
len: 14; abundance: few; j_gene: TRBJ2-2; d_gene: TRBD1; v_gene: TRBV10-1; CDR3nt: TGCGCCAGCAGTGCGCAGGGGGCCAACGGGGAGCTGTTTTTT; CDR3aa: CASSAQGANGELFF
len: 16; abundance: NA; j_gene: TRBJ1-3; d_gene: TRBD1; v_gene: TRBV7-6; CDR3nt: TGTGCCAGCAGCCCACAGGGGCAGAGAGTAGGAAACACCATATATTTT; CDR3aa: CASSPQGQRVGNTIYF
len: 15; abundance: NA; j_gene: TRBJ2-1; d_gene: TRBD2; v_gene: TRBV7-9; CDR3nt: TGTGCCAGCAGCTTCTCCGGGACTAGCCCCAATGAGCAGTTCTTC; CDR3aa: CASSFSGTSPNEQFF
len: 16; abundance: NA; j_gene: TRBJ1-3; d_gene: NA; v_gene: TRBV21-1; CDR3nt: TGTGCCAGCAGCATGTCGGCACAAGCGCCTGGAAACACCATATATTTT; CDR3aa: CASSMSAQAPGNTIYF
len: 13; abundance: NA; j_gene: TRBJ1-5; d_gene: NA; v_gene: TRBV28; CDR3nt: TGTGCCAGCAGCGAAATGGGGGGAGTGCCCCAGCATTTT; CDR3aa: CASSEMGGVPQHF